The 9 T cell receptor beta chains in this list originate from one sample, sequenced in a study of cytomegalovirus exposure and HLA in healthy donors. PCR amplification relied on 60 Vbeta primers (plus 13 Jbeta primers). Profiled with immunoSEQ multiplex PCR; TCRdb holds only in-frame clones, not every one. The sample consists of some 100,000 clones, nearly 70% of them appearing once. Sequencing used PBMCs. Receptors originate from a woman in her 70s in good health and CMV-seropositive.

This clone showed up just once. The gene calls are TRBV5-8 and TRBJ2-5; TRBD1 agrees at 8 bases. The CDR3 covers 14 residues. Losses at the gene ends were 3 bases for V and 4 bases for J; bases not matched to a gene: 5. Germline-derived CDR1 and CDR2 are SGHTS and YDEGEE. CDR3 amino acids: CASSSDRVIETQYF. Here the CDR3 DNA reads TGTGCCAGCAGCTCGGACAGGGTAATAGAGACCCAGTACTTC.

The CDR3 reads CASSPGWGTNTEAFF. Here the CDR3 DNA reads TGTGCCAGCTCACCCGGATGGGGGACAAACACTGAAGCTTTCTTT. The rearrangement links TRBV18 to TRBJ1-1, with D possibly being TRBD1 (6 bases). V lost 3 bases and J 2 bases, leaving 13 bases between the germline ends. Germline-derived CDR1 and CDR2 are KGHSH and LQKENI. The CDR3 has 15 residues.

This chain links TRBV5-1 with TRBJ1-3; TRBD1 is a possible D gene (6 bases). The CDR3 is made up of 14 amino acids. Germline V gene lookup returns CDR1 SGHRS and CDR2 YFSETQ. V was clipped by 2 bases and J by 1 base, with 7 bases between them. The DNA for the CDR3 is TGCGCCAGCAGCTTTGGGACATCTGGAAACACCATATATTTT. Protein sequence: CASSFGTSGNTIYF.

The genes are TRBV5-4 and TRBJ1-2, with D maybe TRBD1 (6 bases). V was pared by 7 bases and J by 4 bases, with 26 bases between. Germline CDR1 and CDR2: SGHNT and YYREEE (reference sequence). The CDR3 contains 17 residues. The CDR3 loop is CASQLEAGAISIYGYTF. The CDR3, as DNA: TGTGCCAGCCAGCTTGAGGCAGGGGCCATCTCCATCTATGGCTACACCTTC.

The V call is TRBV9, the J call TRBJ1-1, with TRBD1 matching 9 bases. Germline trimming cut 3 bases from V and 4 bases from J; bases unmatched to any gene: 7. In germline, CDR1 is SGDLS, CDR2 YYNGEE. This CDR3 spans 15 amino acids. The CDR3 DNA reads as TGTGCCAGCAGCGCAATGGGACAGGGTCTCACTGAAGCTTTCTTT. Translation gives CASSAMGQGLTEAFF.

The chain recombines TRBV5-3 with TRBJ2-7; D perhaps matches TRBD1 (6 bases). TRBV5-3 is an ORF, and what it does is uncertain. V shed 4 bases and J shed 3 bases, with 14 bases lying between them. The CDR3 has 14 amino acids. The CDR3 region is CARSQGSFYYEQYF. The CDR3 DNA reads TGTGCCAGAAGCCAGGGGTCCTTTTACTACGAGCAGTACTTC.

This CDR3 is CASSPLQGNYGYTF. DNA of the CDR3: TGTGCCAGCTCACCACTCCAGGGTAACTATGGCTACACCTTC. V and J are TRBV18 and TRBJ1-2; D may be TRBD1 (5 bases). This CDR3 is built from 14 residues. Trimming removed 1 base at V and 1 base at J, with 7 bases between. The germline V gene encodes CDR1 KGHSH and CDR2 LQKENI. Together with reference TRBV18 and TRBJ1-2, the CDR3 gives the full variable domain: NAGVMQNPRHLVRRRGQEARLRCSPMKGHSHVYWYRQLPEEGLKFMVYLQKENIIDESGMPKERFSAEFPKEGPSILRIQQVVRGDSAAYFCASSPLQGNYGYTFGSGTRLTVV.

The chain couples TRBV6-5 to TRBJ2-1; 8 bases are a match to TRBD1. This CDR3 region has 13 residues. The J segment lost 10 bases and the V segment lost 5 bases, leaving 7 bases of the junction unmatched. Germline CDR1 and CDR2: MNHEY and SVGAGI. The CDR3 is CASSPRTGKEQFF. CDR3 coding DNA: TGTGCCAGCAGTCCACGGACAGGGAAAGAGCAGTTCTTC.

The genes are TRBV2 and TRBJ2-7; TRBD2 aligns across 10 bases. Germline trimming cut 4 bases from V and 2 bases from J; bases unmatched to any gene: 5. This CDR3 is built from 15 residues. Germline V gene lookup returns CDR1 SNHLY and CDR2 FYNNEI. The CDR3 nucleotides read TGTGCCAGCAGTGCTCTAGCGGGGGCTACCTACGAGCAGTACTTC. Encoded protein: CASSALAGATYEQYF. The entire variable domain, with the rest obtained from reference TRBV2 and TRBJ2-7, is as follows: EPEVTQTPSHQVTQMGQEVILRCVPISNHLYFYWYRQILGQKVEFLVSFYNNEISEKSEIFDDQFSVERPDGSNFTLKIRSTKLEDSAMYFCASSALAGATYEQYFGPGTRLTVT.